A single sample gave rise to the 27 T cell receptor beta chains below, sequenced in a study of CD8 T cells in ankylosing spondylitis. TCRdb reprocessed the 5' RACE reads via MiXCR and lists one record per CDR3 protein. The table lists 150,000 to 200,000 distinct CDR3 sequences, approximately 10% of them singletons, with approximately 32% in the top ten. Sequencing input: blood, either unsorted or a sorted T cell fraction (not recorded which). These receptors were taken from a male donor with ankylosing spondylitis or in good health (not recorded which).

Points on this clonotype: A read error may explain this, as a much larger clone is one base away. The rearrangement uses TRBV6-5 and TRBJ1-4, with TRBD1 identical over 7 bases. The V gene's germline CDR1 is MNHEY and CDR2 SVGAGI. The CDR3 sequence is 16 residues long. CDR3 in amino acids: CASSYSETGLREKLLF. Here the CDR3 DNA reads TGTGCCAGCAGTTACTCTGAGACAGGGCTGAGGGAAAAACTGCTTTTT.

This clonotype was picked up many times. The rearrangement links TRBV21-1 to TRBJ2-5; the listed D gene, TRBD2, was not tested against the DNA. TRBV21-1 is a pseudogene segment. CDR3 length: 17 amino acids. CDR3 protein: CASSKRFLAGGRETQYF. The CDR3 nucleotides read TGTGCCAGCAGCAAAAGGTTCCTAGCGGGGGGTCGGGAGACCCAGTACTTC.

This clonotype was seen at least ten times. The gene calls are TRBV5-4 and TRBJ2-5; no firm D call. There are 14 residues in the CDR3. The V end was cut by 0 bases, the J end by 5 bases, with 11 bases between. Per the germline V gene, CDR1 is SGHNT and CDR2 is YYREEE (reference sequence). The CDR3 region has the DNA TGTGCCAGCAGCTTGGCCGACCGACTGGAGACCCAGTACTTC. Its protein is CASSLADRLETQYF.

This clonotype was counted a few times. This rearrangement joins TRBV6-1 to TRBJ1-1; 10 bases align to TRBD1. Germline values: CDR1 MNHNS, CDR2 SASEGT. V dropped 8 bases and J dropped 2; count of bases not matched to a gene: 11. This CDR3 region has 16 residues. CDR3 sequence: CASDRDRGTPNTEAFF. CDR3 DNA: TGTGCCAGCGACCGGGACAGGGGTACCCCTAACACTGAAGCTTTCTTT.

The CDR3 here is CASSSDSTDTQYF. CDR3 DNA sequence: TGTGCCAGCAGCTCGGACAGCACAGATACGCAGTATTTT. The gene calls are TRBV7-2 and TRBJ2-3, with D unclear. This CDR3 has 13 residues. Germline V gives CDR1 SGHTA, CDR2 FQGNSA. Trimming cost V 4 bases and J 0 bases, with 5 bases left between them.

A few counts support this clonotype. The rearrangement uses TRBV20-1 and TRBJ2-4; 7 nucleotides line up with TRBD1. Germline loops: CDR1 DFQATT, CDR2 SNEGSKA (reference sequence). The CDR3 runs 14 residues. With V trimmed by 6 bases and J by 1 base, 6 bases remained unmatched. This chain's CDR3 is CSATGVSAKNIQYF. CDR3 bases: TGCAGTGCAACAGGGGTTTCCGCCAAAAACATTCAGTACTTC.

This clonotype was detected only a few times. V gene TRBV5-1 combines with J gene TRBJ2-2, with D possibly being TRBD2 (6 bases). V lost 2 bases and J lost 5, with 13 bases in between. The CDR3 consists of 15 residues. Germline assignment: CDR1 SGHRS and CDR2 YFSETQ. CDR3 region: CASSFQSRGTGELFF. The CDR3 DNA sequence: TGCGCCAGCAGCTTCCAATCCCGGGGGACCGGGGAGCTGTTTTTT.

This clonotype was recorded a few times. The chain carries TRBV4-2 and TRBJ2-1; weak D call: TRBD2 (5 bases). Trimming cost V 0 bases and J 7 bases, with 22 bases left between them. CDR3 length: 18 residues. The V gene's germline CDR1 is LGHNA and CDR2 YNFKEQ. The CDR3 bases are TGTGCCAGCAGCCAAGAACCGGGGAGACACGGGGAGCGGAATGAGCAGTTCTTC. Its translation: CASSQEPGRHGERNEQFF.

This clonotype was seen at least ten times. The chain carries TRBV20-1 and TRBJ1-5; a possible D gene is TRBD1 (5 bases). Germline loops: CDR1 DFQATT, CDR2 SNEGSKA (reference sequence). This CDR3 has 13 residues. Trimming left V 5 bases short and J 5 bases short, with 13 bases between. CDR3 nucleotide sequence: TGCAGTGCTCCTAGGGGTGGTGATCAGCCCCAGCATTTT. Residues: CSAPRGGDQPQHF.

In its sample, this clonotype was seen many times. The chain combines TRBV3-1 with TRBJ2-2; no clear D. Germline values: CDR1 LGHDT, CDR2 YNNKEL (reference sequence). The CDR3 is 13 amino acids. The germline V and J ends were trimmed by 2 bases and 5 bases, with 6 bases remaining between them. CDR3 in DNA: TGTGCCAGCAGCCAACGTCTTACCGGGGAGCTGTTTTTT. Translated, it gives CASSQRLTGELFF.

The chain joins TRBV5-1 to TRBJ2-2, with 11 bases identical to TRBD2. CDR1 is SGHRS and CDR2 is YFSETQ in the germline V gene. This CDR3 has 16 residues. The ends lost 6 bases at V and 4 bases at J; junction bases unmatched: 8. In DNA, the CDR3 is TGCGCCAGCACCCCCCGGCTAGCGGGAGGCACCGGGGAGCTGTTTTTT. Translating it yields CASTPRLAGGTGELFF.

The V and J genes are TRBV6-2 or TRBV6-3 and TRBJ1-1, with D perhaps matching TRBD1 (5 bases). The CDR3 length is 14 residues. Trimming cost V 7 bases and J 0 bases, with 12 bases left between them. Germline V gene data show CDR1 as MNHEY and CDR2 as SVGEGT. CDR3 in amino acids: CASKGRAMNTEAFF. The DNA for the CDR3 is TGTGCCAGCAAGGGCAGGGCCATGAACACTGAAGCTTTCTTT.

CDR3 sequence: CASSFRKGQGTNYEQYF. In DNA form, the CDR3 reads TGTGCCAGCAGCTTTAGGAAGGGACAGGGGACTAACTACGAGCAGTACTTC. The chain joins TRBV7-9 to TRBJ2-7, with TRBD1 identical over 10 bases. The J segment lost 3 bases and the V segment lost 3 bases, leaving 11 bases of the junction unmatched. Per germline, CDR1 SEHNR and CDR2 FQNEAQ (reference sequence). This CDR3 has 17 residues. Full variable domain (missing parts from reference TRBV7-9 and TRBJ2-7): DTGVSQNPRHKITKRGQNVTFRCDPISEHNRLYWYRQTLGQGPEFLTYFQNEAQLEKSRLLSDRFSAERPKGSFSTLEIQRTEQGDSAMYLCASSFRKGQGTNYEQYFGPGTRLTVT.

This clonotype was recorded many times. V is TRBV29-1 and J is TRBJ2-5; 9 bases map to TRBD1. Germline-derived CDR1 and CDR2 are SQVTM and ANQGSEA. With 4 bases clipped from V and 5 bases from J, the junction kept 8 bases outside the gene matches. The CDR3 consists of 14 residues. The CDR3 coding sequence is TGCAGCGTTGGGGGGACAGGGCCTACGGAGACCCAGTACTTC. Its protein is CSVGGTGPTETQYF.

The chain is built from TRBV28 and TRBJ1-1, with no clear D. CDR3 size: 12 residues. V was clipped by 6 bases and J by 5 bases, with 10 bases between them. Looked up from germline, CDR1 is MDHEN and CDR2 is SYDVKM. CDR3 bases: TGTGCCAGCAGGTCACAAGGGACTGAAGCTTTCTTT. Translating gives CASRSQGTEAFF.

Comment on this clonotype: Given a much more abundant clone one base away, this may be a read error. The conserved closing phenylalanine or tryptophan is absent in this CDR3, likely reflecting a read error. The CDR3 here is CASSLLAGGQETQYY. In DNA, the CDR3 is TGCGCCAGCAGCTTGTTGGCGGGAGGCCAAGAGACCCAGTACTAC. The chain couples TRBV5-1 to TRBJ2-5; 8 positions match TRBD2. Germline V gene sequence: CDR1 SGHRS, CDR2 YFSETQ. The V and J ends lost 1 base and 1 base, in that order; junction bases with no gene match: 3. The length of the CDR3 is 15 residues.

V usage is TRBV20-1 and J usage is TRBJ2-7, with D perhaps TRBD1 (6 bases). The V gene's germline CDR1 is DFQATT and CDR2 SNEGSKA (reference sequence). V was trimmed by 3 bases and J by 3 bases, leaving 15 bases between them. The CDR3 has 14 residues. The CDR3 is CSASPSGENYEQYF. The CDR3 nucleotides read TGCAGTGCTAGTCCGTCAGGGGAAAACTACGAGCAGTACTTC.

This clonotype showed up many times. In nucleotides, the CDR3 is TGTGCCAGCAGCCACCCTCCGGGGACTAGCGGGAGGGTTCCCGGGGAGCTGTTTTTT. As protein: CASSHPPGTSGRVPGELFF. The chain couples TRBV4-2 to TRBJ2-2, with 16 bases that match TRBD2. With V trimmed by 3 bases and J by 6 bases, 10 bases remained unmatched. The CDR3 is made up of 19 amino acids. Germline-derived CDR1 and CDR2 are LGHNA and YNFKEQ.

Ten or more counts support this clonotype. The rearrangement uses TRBV20-1 and TRBJ2-1; D call uncertain. Trimming pared 3 bases from V and 4 bases from J, leaving 7 bases between. The CDR3 has 12 amino acids. Germline V gene lookup returns CDR1 DFQATT and CDR2 SNEGSKA (reference sequence). CDR3 sequence: CSARSRYNEQFF. The CDR3 nucleotides are TGCAGTGCTAGGAGCCGTTACAATGAGCAGTTCTTC.

This clonotype was recorded at least ten times. The J gene is TRBJ2-7, the V gene TRBV10-3; possible D gene TRBD1, 6 bases. CDR1 is ENHRY and CDR2 is SYGVKD in the germline V gene. V shed 4 bases and J shed 6 bases, with 13 bases lying between them. The CDR3 runs to 13 residues. The CDR3 loop reads CAISATQGSEQYF. The CDR3 bases are TGTGCCATCAGTGCCACACAGGGTTCCGAGCAGTACTTC.

This sequence joins TRBV10-3 and TRBJ2-1; 7 bases line up with TRBD2. Germline assignment: CDR1 ENHRY and CDR2 SYGVKD. V gave up 1 base and J gave up 5 bases; unmatched junction bases: 5. The CDR3 is 15 amino acids. The CDR3 DNA is TGTGCCATCAGTGAGTGGAAGCGGGGAGACAATGAGCAGTTCTTC. It encodes CAISEWKRGDNEQFF.

This clonotype has a count of ten or more. The chain uses TRBV4-3 and TRBJ2-4; TRBD2 matches 13 bases. Trimming took 4 bases from V and 3 from J; bases not matched to a gene: 3. The CDR3 covers 16 residues. Germline V gives CDR1 LGHNA, CDR2 YSLEER. CDR3 sequence (DNA): TGCGCCAGCAGCCTGGGACTAGCGGGGAACAAAAACATTCAGTACTTC. Its protein is CASSLGLAGNKNIQYF.

This clonotype was counted at least ten times. The chain joins TRBV5-1 to TRBJ2-7; D unclear. Germline CDR1 is SGHRS and CDR2 is YFSETQ. This CDR3 contains 12 residues. V lost 3 bases and J 0 bases, leaving 4 bases between the germline ends. CDR3 DNA sequence: TGCGCCAGCAGCTGGGACTCCTACGAGCAGTACTTC. This translates into CASSWDSYEQYF.

In this sample, this clonotype turned up a few times. The chain links TRBV3-1 to TRBJ2-7; TRBD1 or TRBD2 may be the D gene (5 bases each). This CDR3 has 16 amino acids. V was pared by 2 bases and J by 4 bases, with 18 bases between. Germline assignment: CDR1 LGHDT and CDR2 YNNKEL (reference sequence). The CDR3 nucleotides are TGTGCCAGCAGCCAAATCCGTTCCGGGGCCCGATACGAGCAGTACTTC. Translating gives CASSQIRSGARYEQYF.

This clonotype was recorded only once. A much larger clone lies one base from this, so it may be a read error. The chain combines TRBV5-1 with TRBJ2-2, with 7 nucleotides matching TRBD1. This CDR3 is 15 amino acids long. The germline V gene encodes CDR1 SGHRS and CDR2 YFSETQ. DNA of the CDR3: TGCGCCAACAGCTTGGATCCAACAGGGGTAGGGGAGCTGTTTTTT. Encoded protein: CANSLDPTGVGELFF.

This clonotype was counted a few times. The V and J genes are TRBV7-2 and TRBJ2-3; 10 nucleotides agree with TRBD2. Looked up from germline, CDR1 is SGHTA and CDR2 is FQGNSA. Losses at the gene ends were 5 bases for V and 1 base for J; bases not matched to a gene: 9. The CDR3 totals 17 residues. In DNA form, the CDR3 reads TGTGCCAGCAGCCCAATGCCCGGGACTAGCGGCACAGATACGCAGTATTTT. It specifies CASSPMPGTSGTDTQYF.

The table lists this clonotype with many counts. In DNA form, the CDR3 reads TGCGCCAGCAGCTTTGGTATATCGGGAAACACCATATATTTT. It codes for CASSFGISGNTIYF. The V call is TRBV5-1, the J call TRBJ1-3; D is uncertain. The V gene lost 2 bases and the J gene lost 4 bases, with 10 bases spanning the gap. Germline V gene lookup returns CDR1 SGHRS and CDR2 YFSETQ. The CDR3 consists of 14 residues.